Shown below are 7 T cell receptor beta chains from a single sample sequenced in a study of immune evolution from preneoplasia to lung adenocarcinoma. Here immunoSEQ multiplex PCR was the method, and the copy in TCRdb shows in-frame clones only, minus some. The profile shows 4,800 or so clones, roughly 79% of them singletons. Source material: FFPE minimally invasive lung adenocarcinoma tissue. These receptors were taken from a person between 60 and 79 years old with lung adenocarcinoma.

The chain is built from TRBV19 and TRBJ2-6; TRBD2 matches at 14 bases. Germline values: CDR1 LNHDA, CDR2 SQIVND (reference sequence). Trimming cost V 7 bases and J 0 bases; bases outside gene matches: 8. The CDR3 has 19 residues. CDR3 region: CASTRSGLAGVSGANVLTF. In DNA, the CDR3 is TGTGCCAGTACCCGATCGGGACTAGCGGGAGTCTCTGGGGCCAACGTCCTGACTTTC.

The sample holds one count of this clone. This chain connects TRBV29-1 to TRBJ2-1; 10 nucleotides match TRBD2. The length of the CDR3 is 14 residues. In germline, CDR1 is SQVTM, CDR2 ANQGSEA. The V segment lost 6 bases and the J segment 6 bases; nucleotides outside the gene matches: 8. The DNA for the CDR3 is TGCAGCGTGGGATGGACTAGCGGACCCAATGAGCAGTTCTTC. Amino acids: CSVGWTSGPNEQFF.

A word on this clone: One end of the junction is discordant with germline, which a read error may explain. CDR3 region: CSVSQGTGELFF. For the CDR3, the DNA is TGCAGCGTCTCACAGGGCACCGGGGAACTGTTTTTT. This rearrangement joins TRBV29-1 to TRBJ2-2; maybe TRBD1 (6 bases). There are 12 residues in the CDR3. Looked up from germline, CDR1 is SQVTM and CDR2 is ANQGSEA.

The rearrangement joins TRBV9 to TRBJ2-1, with TRBD2 matching over 12 bases. The CDR3 has 16 amino acids. V shed 4 bases, J shed 6 bases, and the junction held 8 bases outside the gene matches. Germline V gene data show CDR1 as SGDLS and CDR2 as YYNGEE. In DNA, the CDR3 is TGTGCCAGCAGCTCTCGGACTAGCGGGACCCGCAATGAGCAGTTCTTC. Protein product: CASSSRTSGTRNEQFF.

V gene TRBV27 combines with J gene TRBJ1-1, with a tentative D call TRBD1 (5 bases). The CDR3 sequence is 17 residues long. The V end lost 5 bases, the J end lost 1 base, and 20 bases lay between the germline ends. Germline V CDR1 and CDR2: MNHEY, SMNVEV (reference sequence). CDR3 in DNA: TGTGCCAGCAGTCCTCAGCGTATGGGTGGGGGGAACACTGAAGCTTTCTTT. Amino acids: CASSPQRMGGGNTEAFF.

J is TRBJ2-6 and V is TRBV5-1; 10 bases are a match to TRBD1. The CDR3 is 16 amino acids. The trim removed 7 bases at V and 0 bases at J, leaving 4 bases unmatched. CDR1 SGHRS and CDR2 YFSETQ come from the germline V gene. For the CDR3, the DNA is TGCGCCAGCGGGACAGGGGACCTCTCTGGGGCCAACGTCCTGACTTTC. Translating it yields CASGTGDLSGANVLTF.

This clone was seen once. This sequence joins TRBV18 and TRBJ2-1; D might be TRBD2 (6 bases). V lost 2 bases and J lost 9, with 11 bases in between. Germline values: CDR1 KGHSH, CDR2 LQKENI. CDR3 size: 13 residues. In nucleotides, the CDR3 is TGTGCCAGCTCACCAGGGGTCGGGAGTGAGCAGTTCTTC. Its translation is CASSPGVGSEQFF.